This T cell receptor (beta chain) was sequenced during a study of T-cell memory formation after mild COVID-19. Whole-study context: TCR clusters were largely donor specific.

TCRdb reprocessed the 5' RACE reads via MiXCR and lists one record per CDR3 protein. The repertoire holds 40,000 to 55,000 distinct CDR3 sequences, with approximately 6.8% as singletons. This clonotype was seen a few times. Its antigen remains unknown. Study-wide findings and caveats: Shrinking CD4+ clones resided mostly in CM and EM, and CD8+ ones in EMRA.

V was trimmed by 2 bases and J by 5 bases, leaving 12 bases between them. This CDR3 spans 13 amino acids. The V gene's germline CDR1 is DFQATT and CDR2 SNEGSKA (reference sequence). The source of this sequence is a man in his late teens or twenties who had mild COVID-19 (a few samples of this study predate the infection). Cell type and time point are not known. Sequences were obtained from PBMCs or a T cell subset sorted from them (not recorded which). The chain combines TRBV20-1 with TRBJ1-2; D is unclear. This CDR3 reads CSARLSSGYGYTF. The CDR3 region has the DNA TGCAGTGCTAGACTCTCTTCCGGGTATGGCTACACCTTC.